This T cell receptor beta chain was identified during a study of T-cell reconstitution after alpha-beta-depleted transplantation in children. This clonotype was recorded at least ten times. A TCRbeta library incorporating unique molecular identifiers was prepared. TCRdb called the PCR reads again in MiXCR, with one record for every CDR3 protein. The sample contains around 410,000 distinct CDR3 sequences, about 11% of which appear only once. V shed 0 bases and J shed 13 bases, with 16 bases lying between them. Germline values: CDR1 LGHNA, CDR2 YSLEER. The CDR3 runs 13 residues. The sample consisted of PBMCs from the stem cell graft donor, taken from the stem cell graft. The chain joins TRBV4-3 to TRBJ2-7, with D perhaps matching TRBD1 or TRBD2 (5 bases each). The clonotype was recovered from a human donor who donated a stem cell graft to a child with acute myeloid leukemia. The CDR3: CASSQEPSGAAYF. CDR3 DNA sequence: TGCGCCAGCAGCCAAGAGCCGTCCGGGGCTGCCTACTTC.